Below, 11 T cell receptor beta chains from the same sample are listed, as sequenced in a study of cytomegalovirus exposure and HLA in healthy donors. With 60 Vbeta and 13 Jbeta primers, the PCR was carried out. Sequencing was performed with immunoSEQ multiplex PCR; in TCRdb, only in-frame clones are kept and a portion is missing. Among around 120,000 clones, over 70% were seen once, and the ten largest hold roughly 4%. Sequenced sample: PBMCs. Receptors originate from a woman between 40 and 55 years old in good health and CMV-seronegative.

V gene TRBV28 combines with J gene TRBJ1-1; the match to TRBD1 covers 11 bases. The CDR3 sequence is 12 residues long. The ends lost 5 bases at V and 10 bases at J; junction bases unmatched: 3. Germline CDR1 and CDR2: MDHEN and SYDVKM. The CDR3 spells CASSPGTGGAFF. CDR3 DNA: TGTGCCAGCAGTCCCGGGACAGGGGGAGCTTTCTTT.

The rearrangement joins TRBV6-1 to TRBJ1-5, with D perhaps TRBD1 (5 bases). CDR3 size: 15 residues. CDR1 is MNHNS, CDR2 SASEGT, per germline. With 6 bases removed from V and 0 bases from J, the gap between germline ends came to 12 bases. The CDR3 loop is CASRQGPYSNQPQHF. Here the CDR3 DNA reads TGTGCCAGCAGGCAGGGTCCTTATAGCAATCAGCCCCAGCATTTT.

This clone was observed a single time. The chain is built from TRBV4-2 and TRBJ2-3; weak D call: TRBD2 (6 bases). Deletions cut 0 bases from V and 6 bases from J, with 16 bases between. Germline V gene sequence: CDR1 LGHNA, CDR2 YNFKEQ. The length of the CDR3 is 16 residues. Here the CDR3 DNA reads TGTGCCAGCAGCCAAGAGTCGGGAGTAAGTGCGGATACGCAGTATTTT. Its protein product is CASSQESGVSADTQYF.

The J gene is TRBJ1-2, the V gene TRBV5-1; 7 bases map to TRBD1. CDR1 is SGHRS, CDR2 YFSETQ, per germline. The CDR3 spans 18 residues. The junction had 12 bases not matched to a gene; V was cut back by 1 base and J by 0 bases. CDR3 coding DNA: TGCGCCAGCAGCTTGCCCCTAGAGGGGGCCGACTCTAACTATGGCTACACCTTC. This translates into CASSLPLEGADSNYGYTF.

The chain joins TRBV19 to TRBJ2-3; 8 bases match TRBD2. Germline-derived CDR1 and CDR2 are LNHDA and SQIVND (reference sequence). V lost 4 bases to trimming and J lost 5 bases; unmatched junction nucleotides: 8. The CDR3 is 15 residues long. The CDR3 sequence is CASSRGSGDGDTQYF. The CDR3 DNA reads TGTGCCAGTAGTAGGGGTAGCGGGGACGGAGATACGCAGTATTTT.

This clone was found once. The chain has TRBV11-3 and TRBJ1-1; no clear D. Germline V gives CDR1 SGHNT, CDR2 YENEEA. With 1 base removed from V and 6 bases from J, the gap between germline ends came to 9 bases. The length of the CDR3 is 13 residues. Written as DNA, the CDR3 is TGTGCCAGCAGCTTAGGGAGGAGGTCTGAAGCTTTCTTT. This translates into CASSLGRRSEAFF.

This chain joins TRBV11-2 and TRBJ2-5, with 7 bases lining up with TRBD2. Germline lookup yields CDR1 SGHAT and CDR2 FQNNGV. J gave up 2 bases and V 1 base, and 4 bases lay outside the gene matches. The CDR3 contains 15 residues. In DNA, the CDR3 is TGTGCCAGCAGCTTAGGCGGGGGAGTACAAGAGACCCAGTACTTC. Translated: CASSLGGGVQETQYF.

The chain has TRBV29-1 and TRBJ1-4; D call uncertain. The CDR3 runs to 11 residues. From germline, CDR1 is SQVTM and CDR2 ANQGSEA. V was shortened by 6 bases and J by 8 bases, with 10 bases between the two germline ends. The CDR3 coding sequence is TGCAGCGTCCGGGAGGTCGAAAAACTGTTTTTT. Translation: CSVREVEKLFF.

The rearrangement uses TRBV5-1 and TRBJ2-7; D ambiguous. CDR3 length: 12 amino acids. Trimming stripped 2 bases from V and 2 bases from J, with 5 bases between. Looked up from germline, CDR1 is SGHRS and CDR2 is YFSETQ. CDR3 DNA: TGCGCCAGCAGCTTTAATACCTACGAGCAGTACTTC. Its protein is CASSFNTYEQYF. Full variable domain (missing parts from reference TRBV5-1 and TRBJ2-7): KAGVTQTPRYLIKTRGQQVTLSCSPISGHRSVSWYQQTPGQGLQFLFEYFSETQRNKGNFPGRFSGRQFSNSRSEMNVSTLELGDSALYLCASSFNTYEQYFGPGTRLTVT.

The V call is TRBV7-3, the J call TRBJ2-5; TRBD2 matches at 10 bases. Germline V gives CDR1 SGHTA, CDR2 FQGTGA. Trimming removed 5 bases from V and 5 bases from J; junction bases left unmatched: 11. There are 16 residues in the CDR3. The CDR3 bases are TGTGCCAGCAGCCCCCGGGGAGCGGGAGGGAGGGAGACCCAGTACTTC. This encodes CASSPRGAGGRETQYF.

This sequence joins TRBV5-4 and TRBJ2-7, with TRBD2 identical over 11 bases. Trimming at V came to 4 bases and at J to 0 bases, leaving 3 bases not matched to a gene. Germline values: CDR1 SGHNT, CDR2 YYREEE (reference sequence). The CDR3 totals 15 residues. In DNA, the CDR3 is TGTGCCAGCAGCCCTAGCGGGGGGTCCTCCTACGAGCAGTACTTC. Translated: CASSPSGGSSYEQYF.